This T cell receptor (beta chain) stems from a study of a mutant IDH1 vaccine in newly diagnosed glioma. Looking at the study overall: Investigators started vaccination 4-6 weeks after radiotherapy alone, or with temozolomide cycles. Treated patients showed a male proportion of approximately 62%, a female proportion of about 40%, and a mean age of around 40 years. At week 47 came visit V13, while visit V12 had come at week 35.

In the case of this clone: Its antigen remains unidentified.

TCRdb's copy holds only in-frame clones and misses some; the assay was immunoSEQ multiplex PCR. The repertoire holds over 30,000 clones, with approximately 87% as singletons. Time point described: week 47, end of study. What each vaccine dose contained was 300 ug of mutant IDH1 20-mer peptide, accompanied by topical imiquimod. Patients, over weeks 1, 3, 5, 7, 11, 15, 19 and 23, received a total of eight vaccinations. V dropped 4 bases and J dropped 7 bases, with 14 bases sitting between them. This CDR3 region has 14 residues. Germline loops: CDR1 MNHNY, CDR2 SVGAGI (reference sequence). The chain carries TRBV6-6 and TRBJ1-5; D ambiguous. The clonotype comes from a woman aged 25 to 45 with glioma. Here the sequenced sample was PBMCs, taken from a glioma patient whose treatment included an IDH1 peptide vaccine. For the CDR3, the DNA is TGTGCCAGCAGTTCGACCTTGCCGACCCAGCCCCAGCATTTT. This codes for CASSSTLPTQPQHF.